This T cell receptor (beta chain) was sequenced during a study of tumor-infiltrating lymphocytes in localized non-small cell lung cancer (dated by TCRdb to the early 2020s). Regarding the complete study: The cohort covered several histologies, both smokers and never-smokers, and patients whose samples were collected after neoadjuvant chemotherapy. For roughly 55 patients, immunoSEQ T-cell fraction was compared between paired tumor and uninvolved lung. The overall ICON cohort comprised fewer than 170 surgical patients with localized non-small cell lung cancer whose tumors were resected. Resected tumor tissue and uninvolved lung tissue described as non-adjacent to the tumor were contributed by each patient, with both tissues obtained from the same patient. The same patients underwent several integrated assays, with TCR sequencing performed together with flow cytometry, multiplex immunofluorescence, RNA-seq, exome sequencing and proteomics.

Broad study findings and their caveats: Consistent with immunofluorescence CD3 counts, TCRbeta sequencing supported greater T cell infiltration in tumors than in uninvolved lung tissue. TCR-derived T-cell fraction did not differ between the flow cytometry-defined immunotypes IM1 (good prognosis) and IM2 (poor prognosis). No association of tumor T-cell fraction from TCR sequencing with recurrence-free survival was found (p = 0.61). Different pieces of the same tissue were used for different assays, so technical variation could not be separated from intratumor heterogeneity. Since assay coverage differed from patient to patient depending on how much tissue was available, TCR sequencing was done for only a subset of the cohort.

Comment on this clone: Its antigen is unknown. Per-base qualities were not stored, and no clone one base away is much larger.

There are 15 amino acids in the CDR3, from cysteine to phenylalanine inclusive. CDR3 DNA is the only sequence kept; it has 45 bases, read in frame from the first base. CDR1 and CDR2 were assigned from the germline V gene as SNHLY and FYNNEI. Here V drops 5 bases and J drops 8 bases, and the junction holds 12 bases not matched to any gene. The T-cell fraction in tumor and uninvolved lung tissue was obtained from TCR sequencing using the immunoSEQ assay. In the original analysis: For survival analysis, patients were split into high (upper tertile) and low (lower two tertiles) T-cell fraction groups and compared by log-rank test. A signed-rank test was used to check for differences in T-cell fraction between paired tumor and uninvolved lung. Drawn from immuneACCESS, this table holds only the in-frame rearrangements with V and J called that TCRdb kept. Clones are partly lost; checked studies trace under half to an unresolved V gene and leave the rest unexplained. Clone size and the V and J calls come from that table; the DNA yielded D and trimming. In all, the sample holds about 13,000 clones, and less than 85% of those were seen once. Of the sample, around 12% falls within the top ten clones.

ICON enrollment began in 2016, and the last patient was enrolled in 2018. A subcohort of around 76 patients provided fresh tumor and matched uninvolved tissue for in-depth immune analyses, with TCR sequencing among those analyses. DNA isolated from bulk tissue, without cell sorting, was used for TCR sequencing. Sequencing was done on a sample of lung tumor tissue. The clonotype originates from a human donor with non-small cell lung cancer. This sequence uses TRBV2 and TRBJ1-2, and 9 junctional nucleotides match TRBD1. The encoded CDR3 is CASSPIQGASEGYTF. The sequenced DNA is TGTGCCAGCAGTCCTATACAGGGGGCTTCGGAAGGCTACACCTTC.